The 14 T cell receptor beta chains presented below share a single source sample, sequenced in a study of blood T cell repertoires in COVID-19. Sequencing used immunoSEQ multiplex PCR; TCRdb keeps in-frame clones, though not all of them. The sample yields 200,000 to 300,000 clones, 85% to 95% seen once. The source material was peripheral blood. These receptors were obtained from a man younger than 45 with COVID-19, enrolled during active disease.

V usage is TRBV19 and J usage is TRBJ2-3; possible D gene TRBD2, 7 bases. This CDR3 is built from 16 residues. The germline V gene encodes CDR1 LNHDA and CDR2 SQIVND (reference sequence). Trimming shortened V by 1 base and J by 3 bases, and 14 bases separated the two germline ends. The CDR3 DNA sequence: TGTGCCAGTAGTATAGGTGGGGGGGCCGGGACAGATACGCAGTATTTT. Translation gives CASSIGGGAGTDTQYF.

About this clone itself: The same CDR3 arises from other DNA sequences in this sample as well. This chain links TRBV7-9 with TRBJ2-7, with D perhaps matching TRBD1 (6 bases). V gave up 4 bases and J gave up 0 bases, with 10 bases separating them. This CDR3 spans 14 amino acids. Germline V CDR1 and CDR2: SEHNR, FQNEAQ (reference sequence). This CDR3 reads CASSSTGSSYEQYF. In DNA form, the CDR3 reads TGTGCCAGCAGCTCCACAGGGAGCTCCTACGAGCAGTACTTC.

The V and J genes are TRBV11-2 and TRBJ1-5; D remains unclear. This CDR3 spans 13 amino acids. The V and J ends lost 3 bases and 5 bases respectively, with 8 bases between them. Germline assignment: CDR1 SGHAT and CDR2 FQNNGV. CDR3 protein: CASSFSEDQPQHF. CDR3 bases: TGTGCCAGCAGCTTTTCAGAGGATCAGCCCCAGCATTTT.

The genes are TRBV19 and TRBJ2-7; 10 nucleotides agree with TRBD2. Losses at the gene ends were 3 bases for V and 5 bases for J; bases not matched to a gene: 4. CDR1 and CDR2 from the germline V gene are LNHDA and SQIVND (reference sequence). CDR3 length equals 14 residues. The DNA of the CDR3 is TGTGCCAGTAGTATGGAGCGGGGGGGCCACGAGCAGTACTTC. Translating gives CASSMERGGHEQYF.

This clone was observed a single time. The chain employs TRBV5-1 and TRBJ2-1, with D perhaps TRBD2 (5 bases). CDR3 length: 17 residues. Looked up from germline, CDR1 is SGHRS and CDR2 is YFSETQ. V was cut by 4 bases and J by 5 bases, with 22 bases left in between. Here the CDR3 reads CASSLSRGLTSNNEQFF. CDR3 sequence (DNA): TGCGCCAGCAGCCTATCCCGAGGGCTGACATCAAACAATGAGCAGTTCTTC.

The gene calls are TRBV13 and TRBJ1-2; D gene ambiguous. This CDR3 region has 13 residues. V lost 2 bases, J lost 3 bases, and 7 bases lay in between. Germline-derived CDR1 and CDR2 are PRHDT and FYEKMQ (reference sequence). The DNA of the CDR3 is TGTGCCAGCAGCTTAAAGGGAGACTATGGCTACACCTTC. Translated, it gives CASSLKGDYGYTF.

This sequence joins TRBV9 and TRBJ2-1; 7 bases match TRBD1. The CDR3 runs 16 residues. V lost 4 bases to trimming and J lost 1 base; unmatched junction nucleotides: 8. From germline, CDR1 is SGDLS and CDR2 YYNGEE. DNA of the CDR3: TGTGCCAGCAGCCCTGCGGCAGGGGGATCCTACAATGAGCAGTTCTTC. Amino acids: CASSPAAGGSYNEQFF.

J is TRBJ1-2 and V is TRBV13; D is possibly TRBD1 (5 bases). CDR1 is PRHDT, CDR2 FYEKMQ, per germline (reference sequence). V was shortened by 2 bases and J by 3 bases, with 7 bases between the two germline ends. The CDR3 totals 13 residues. The CDR3 sequence is CASSLLTDYGYTF. CDR3 coding DNA: TGTGCCAGCAGCTTATTGACAGACTATGGCTACACCTTC.

V is TRBV12-3 or TRBV12-4 and J is TRBJ1-1; D uncertain. Trimming removed 7 bases from V and 4 bases from J, with 4 bases in between. The CDR3 loop spans 10 amino acids. As DNA, the CDR3 is TGTGCCAGCATCATCACTGAAGCTTTCTTT. It codes for CASIITEAFF.

The chain links TRBV9 to TRBJ1-1, with D possibly being TRBD1 (5 bases). The CDR3 runs to 15 residues. Trimming stripped 4 bases from V and 1 base from J, with 14 bases between. Germline CDR1 SGDLS, CDR2 YYNGEE. CDR3 sequence (DNA): TGTGCCAGCAGCCGGACGACAGTAAGGAACACTGAAGCTTTCTTT. As protein: CASSRTTVRNTEAFF.

The genes are TRBV7-3 and TRBJ2-2; 9 positions match TRBD1. J lost 4 bases, V lost 5 bases, and 2 bases had no gene match. From germline, CDR1 is SGHTA and CDR2 FQGTGA. The CDR3 totals 14 residues. The DNA for the CDR3 is TGTGCCAGCAGCAGGGACAGGGCCACCGGGGAGCTGTTTTTT. Its protein is CASSRDRATGELFF.

V gene TRBV4-1 combines with J gene TRBJ1-1, with D possibly being TRBD1 (6 bases). Looked up from germline, CDR1 is MGHRA and CDR2 is YSYEKL. The ends were cut back, 3 bases at V and 1 base at J, with 15 bases in the middle. The CDR3 spans 16 residues. The CDR3 protein is CASSQSAGDPNTEAFF. The CDR3 region has the DNA TGCGCCAGCAGCCAGTCTGCAGGGGACCCGAACACTGAAGCTTTCTTT.

This sequence joins TRBV5-4 and TRBJ1-3; perhaps TRBD1 as D (6 bases). Trimming stripped 4 bases from V and 1 base from J, with 12 bases between. This CDR3 comprises 15 residues. Germline values: CDR1 SGHNT, CDR2 YYREEE (reference sequence). As DNA, the CDR3 is TGTGCCAGCAGCCAGGGGTTTTCTTCTGGAAACACCATATATTTT. Amino acid sequence: CASSQGFSSGNTIYF.

This chain uses TRBV19 with TRBJ2-1; 8 bases map to TRBD2. CDR1 is LNHDA, CDR2 SQIVND, per germline (reference sequence). CDR3 size: 14 residues. The V and J ends lost 7 bases and 3 bases, in that order; junction bases with no gene match: 5. The CDR3 DNA sequence: TGTGCCAGTACCTCGGGACTAGGCTACAATGAGCAGTTCTTC. Its protein is CASTSGLGYNEQFF.